Here is one TCR beta chain with its context. Antigen specificity is unknown. These data are taken from a study of CD8+ T cells in alopecia areata. Regarding the study as a whole: Sequenced scalp T cells also include alphabeta T cells resident in normal skin. Clonality exceeded that of normal scalp in lesional scalp, most notably in alopecia totalis/universalis.

RNA was isolated and reverse transcribed to cDNA, the sequencing template. Measured with immunoSEQ multiplex PCR; TCRdb has only the in-frame clones, and not every one. The sample consists of roughly 250,000 clones, roughly two thirds of them appearing once. Lesional scalp punch biopsies and peripheral blood were collected from alopecia areata patients. This CDR3 has 13 amino acids. The germline V gene encodes CDR1 MNHEY and CDR2 SVGAGI. J gave up 0 bases and V 7 bases, and 3 bases lay outside the gene matches. This chain uses TRBV6-5 with TRBJ2-7, with 7 bases lining up with TRBD1. The input for sequencing was CD4+ T cells sorted from blood, taken at week 0. The clonotype was recovered from a human donor with alopecia areata. CDR3 bases: TGTGCCAGCAACAGGGGAGCCTCCTACGAGCAGTACTTC. Its translation is CASNRGASYEQYF.